The entry below describes one T cell receptor beta chain. The antigen is unknown. The same CDR3 is also encoded by other DNA sequences in this sample. The assay was immunoSEQ multiplex PCR, and TCRdb's table has in-frame clones only and misses some. Seen here are about 140,000 clones, about 80% observed once, and the top ten hold 25% to 30%. The CDR3 loop spans 13 amino acids. Trimming stripped 6 bases from V and 1 base from J, with 9 bases between. In germline, CDR1 is MNHNS, CDR2 SASEGT. This sample is drawn from a study of cytotoxic CD8 clonotypes in ibrutinib-treated CLL. On the study more broadly: A mean of around 260,000 productive templates and 100,000 or so productive rearrangements was obtained per sample. Study results and caveats: Increased clonality at ibrutinib response gave way to a return toward baseline at progression.

The chain recombines TRBV6-1 with TRBJ1-1; tentatively, D is TRBD1 (5 bases). The sequence was obtained from a human donor with chronic lymphocytic leukemia. This specimen was PBMCs, taken after 12 months of ibrutinib treatment. The CDR3 DNA follows: TGTGCCAGCAGAAACACAGGGAACACTGAAGCTTTCTTT. Protein sequence: CASRNTGNTEAFF.